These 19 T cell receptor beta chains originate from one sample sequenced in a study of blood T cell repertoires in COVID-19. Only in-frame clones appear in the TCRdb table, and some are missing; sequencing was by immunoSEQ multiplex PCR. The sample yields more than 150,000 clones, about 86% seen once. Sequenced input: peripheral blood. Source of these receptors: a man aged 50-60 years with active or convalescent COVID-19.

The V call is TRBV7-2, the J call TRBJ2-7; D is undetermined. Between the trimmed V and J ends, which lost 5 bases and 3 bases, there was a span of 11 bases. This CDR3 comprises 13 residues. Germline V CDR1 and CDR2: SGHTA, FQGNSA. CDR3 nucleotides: TGTGCCAGCAGCCCCGGTGTATACTACGAGCAGTACTTC. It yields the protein CASSPGVYYEQYF. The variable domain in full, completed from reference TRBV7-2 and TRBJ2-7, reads GAGVSQSPSNKVTEKGKDVELRCDPISGHTALYWYRQSLGQGLEFLIYFQGNSAPDKSGLPSDRFSAERTGGSVSTLTIQRTQQEDSAVYLCASSPGVYYEQYFGPGTRLTVT.

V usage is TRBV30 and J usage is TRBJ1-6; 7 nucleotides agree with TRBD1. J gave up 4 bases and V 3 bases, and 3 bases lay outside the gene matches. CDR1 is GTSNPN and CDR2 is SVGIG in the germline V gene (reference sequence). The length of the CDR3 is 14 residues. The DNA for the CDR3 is TGTGCCTGGAGGGGACAGCATTATAATTCACCCCTCCACTTT. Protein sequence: CAWRGQHYNSPLHF.

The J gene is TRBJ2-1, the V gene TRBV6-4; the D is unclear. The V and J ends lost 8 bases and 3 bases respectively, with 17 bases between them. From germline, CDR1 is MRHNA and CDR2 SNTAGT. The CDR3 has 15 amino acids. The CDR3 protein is CASAKAGRFYNEQFF. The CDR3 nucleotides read TGTGCCAGCGCGAAGGCAGGTCGTTTCTACAATGAGCAGTTCTTC.

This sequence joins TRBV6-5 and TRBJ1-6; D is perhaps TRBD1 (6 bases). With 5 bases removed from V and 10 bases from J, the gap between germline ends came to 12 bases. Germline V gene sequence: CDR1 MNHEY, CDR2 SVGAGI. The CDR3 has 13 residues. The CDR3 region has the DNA TGTGCCAGCAGTAAACAGGGCGGATCACCCCTCCACTTT. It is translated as CASSKQGGSPLHF.

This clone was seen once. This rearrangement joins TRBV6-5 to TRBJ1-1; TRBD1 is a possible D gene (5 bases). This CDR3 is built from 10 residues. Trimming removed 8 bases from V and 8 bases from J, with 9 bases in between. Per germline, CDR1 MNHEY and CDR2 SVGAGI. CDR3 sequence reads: CASGRTEAFF. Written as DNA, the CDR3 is TGTGCCAGCGGTAGGACAGAAGCTTTCTTT.

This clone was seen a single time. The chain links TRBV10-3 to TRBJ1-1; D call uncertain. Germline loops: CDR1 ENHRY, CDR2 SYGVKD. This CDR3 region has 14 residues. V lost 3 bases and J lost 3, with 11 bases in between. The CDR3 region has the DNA TGTGCCATCAGTGACTCTTGGGGAGACACTGAAGCTTTCTTT. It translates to CAISDSWGDTEAFF.

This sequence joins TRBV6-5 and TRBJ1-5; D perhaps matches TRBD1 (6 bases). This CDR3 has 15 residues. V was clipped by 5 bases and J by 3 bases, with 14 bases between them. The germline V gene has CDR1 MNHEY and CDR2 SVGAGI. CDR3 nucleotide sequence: TGTGCCAGCAGTCCGGCCGACAGGACCAATCAGCCCCAGCATTTT. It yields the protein CASSPADRTNQPQHF.

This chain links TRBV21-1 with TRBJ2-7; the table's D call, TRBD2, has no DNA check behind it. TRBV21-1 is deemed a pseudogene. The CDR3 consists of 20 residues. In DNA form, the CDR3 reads TGTGCCAGCAACACCAAAGCATTGCGCCCACCCGAAAGGAGCCTCTACGAGCAGTACTTC. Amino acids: CASNTKALRPPERSLYEQYF.

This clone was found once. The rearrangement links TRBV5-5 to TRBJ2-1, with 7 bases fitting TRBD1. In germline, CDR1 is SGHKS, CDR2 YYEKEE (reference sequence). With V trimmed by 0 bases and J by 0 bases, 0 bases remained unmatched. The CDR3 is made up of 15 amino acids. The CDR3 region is CASSLEGASYNEQFF. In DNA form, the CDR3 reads TGTGCCAGCAGCTTGGAGGGGGCCTCCTACAATGAGCAGTTCTTC.

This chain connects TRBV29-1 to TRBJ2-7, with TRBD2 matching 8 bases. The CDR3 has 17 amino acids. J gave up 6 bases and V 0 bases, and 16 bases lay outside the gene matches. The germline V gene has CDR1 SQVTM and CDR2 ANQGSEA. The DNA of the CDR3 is TGCAGCGTTGAAGACCGCGCCTCGGGGGGGACGGTTGGCGAGCAGTACTTC. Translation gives CSVEDRASGGTVGEQYF.

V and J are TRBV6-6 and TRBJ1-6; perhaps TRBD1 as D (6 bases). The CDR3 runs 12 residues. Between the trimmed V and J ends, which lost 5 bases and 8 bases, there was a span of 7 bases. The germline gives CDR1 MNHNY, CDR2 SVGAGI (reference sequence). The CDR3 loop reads CASSPGDSPLHF. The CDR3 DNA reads TGTGCCAGCAGTCCAGGGGATTCACCCCTCCACTTT.

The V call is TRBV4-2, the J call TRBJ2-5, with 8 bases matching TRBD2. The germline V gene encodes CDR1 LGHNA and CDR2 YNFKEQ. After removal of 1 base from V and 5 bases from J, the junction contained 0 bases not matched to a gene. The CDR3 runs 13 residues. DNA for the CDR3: TGTGCCAGCAGCCAAGGACTAGCGGAGACCCAGTACTTC. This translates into CASSQGLAETQYF.

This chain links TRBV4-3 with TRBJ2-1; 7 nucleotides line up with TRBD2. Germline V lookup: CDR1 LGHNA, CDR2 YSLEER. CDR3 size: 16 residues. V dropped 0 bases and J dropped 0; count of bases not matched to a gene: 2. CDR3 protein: CASSQESGGSYNEQFF. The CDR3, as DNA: TGCGCCAGCAGCCAAGAGTCGGGGGGCTCCTACAATGAGCAGTTCTTC.

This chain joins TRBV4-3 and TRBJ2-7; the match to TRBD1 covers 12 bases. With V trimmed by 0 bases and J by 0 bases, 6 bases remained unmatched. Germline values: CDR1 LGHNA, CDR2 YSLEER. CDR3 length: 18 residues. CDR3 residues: CASSQDIAGQGASYEQYF. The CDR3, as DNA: TGCGCCAGCAGCCAAGACATCGCGGGACAGGGGGCCTCCTACGAGCAGTACTTC.

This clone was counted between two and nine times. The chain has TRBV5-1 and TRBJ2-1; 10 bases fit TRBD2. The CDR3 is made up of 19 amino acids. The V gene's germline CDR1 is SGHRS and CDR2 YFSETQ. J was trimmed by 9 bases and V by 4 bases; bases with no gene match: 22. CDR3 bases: TGCGCCAGCAGCAGGGGGCTAGCGGGAGACAGAATCATTATCCGTGAGCAGTTCTTC. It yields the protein CASSRGLAGDRIIIREQFF. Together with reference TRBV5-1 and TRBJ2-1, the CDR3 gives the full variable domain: KAGVTQTPRYLIKTRGQQVTLSCSPISGHRSVSWYQQTPGQGLQFLFEYFSETQRNKGNFPGRFSGRQFSNSRSEMNVSTLELGDSALYLCASSRGLAGDRIIIREQFFGPGTRLTVL.

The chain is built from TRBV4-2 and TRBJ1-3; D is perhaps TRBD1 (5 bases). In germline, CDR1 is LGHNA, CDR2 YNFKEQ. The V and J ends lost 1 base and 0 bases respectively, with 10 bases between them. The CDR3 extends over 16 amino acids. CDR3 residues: CASSQGATDSGNTIYF. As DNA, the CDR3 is TGTGCCAGCAGCCAAGGAGCGACAGACTCTGGAAACACCATATATTTT.

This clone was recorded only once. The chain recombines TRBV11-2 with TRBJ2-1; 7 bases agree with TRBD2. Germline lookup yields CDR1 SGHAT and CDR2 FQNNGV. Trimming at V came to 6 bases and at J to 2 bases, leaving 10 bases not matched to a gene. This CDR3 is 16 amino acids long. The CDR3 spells CASRRSGATTYNEQFF. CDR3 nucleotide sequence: TGTGCCAGCAGGAGAAGCGGGGCAACCACCTACAATGAGCAGTTCTTC.

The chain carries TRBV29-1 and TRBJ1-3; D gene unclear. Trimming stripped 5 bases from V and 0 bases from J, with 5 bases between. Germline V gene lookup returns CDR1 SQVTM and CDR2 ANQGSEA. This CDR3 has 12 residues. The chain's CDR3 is CSVLISGNTIYF. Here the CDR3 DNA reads TGCAGCGTTTTAATCTCTGGAAACACCATATATTTT.

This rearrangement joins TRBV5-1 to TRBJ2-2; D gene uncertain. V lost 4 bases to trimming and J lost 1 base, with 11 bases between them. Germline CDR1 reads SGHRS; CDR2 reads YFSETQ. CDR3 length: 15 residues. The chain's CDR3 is CASSPLPENTGELFF. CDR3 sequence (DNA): TGCGCCAGCAGCCCGCTGCCAGAGAACACCGGGGAGCTGTTTTTT.